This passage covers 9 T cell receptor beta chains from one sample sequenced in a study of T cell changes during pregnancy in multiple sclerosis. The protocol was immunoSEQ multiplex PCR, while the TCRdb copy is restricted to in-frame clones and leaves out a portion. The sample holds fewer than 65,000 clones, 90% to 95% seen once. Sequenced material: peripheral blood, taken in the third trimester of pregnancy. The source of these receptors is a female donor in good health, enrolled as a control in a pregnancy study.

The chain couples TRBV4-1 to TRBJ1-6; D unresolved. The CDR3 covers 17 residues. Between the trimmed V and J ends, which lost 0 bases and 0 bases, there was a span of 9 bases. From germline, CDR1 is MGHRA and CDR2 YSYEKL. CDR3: CASSQEGGSSYNSPLHF. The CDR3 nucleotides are TGCGCCAGCAGCCAAGAAGGTGGGAGCTCCTATAATTCACCCCTCCACTTT.

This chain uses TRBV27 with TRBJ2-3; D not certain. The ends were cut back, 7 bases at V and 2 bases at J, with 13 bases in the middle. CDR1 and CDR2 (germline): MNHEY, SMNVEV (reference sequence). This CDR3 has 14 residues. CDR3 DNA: TGTGCCAGCAACCCTCGAGCCCTCACAGATACGCAGTATTTT. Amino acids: CASNPRALTDTQYF.

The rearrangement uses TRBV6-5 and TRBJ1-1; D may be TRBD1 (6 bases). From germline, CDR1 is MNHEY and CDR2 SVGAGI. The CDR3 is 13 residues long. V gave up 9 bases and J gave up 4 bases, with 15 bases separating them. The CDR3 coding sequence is TGTGCCAGTAGAATACAGGGTAGCACTGAAGCTTTCTTT. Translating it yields CASRIQGSTEAFF.

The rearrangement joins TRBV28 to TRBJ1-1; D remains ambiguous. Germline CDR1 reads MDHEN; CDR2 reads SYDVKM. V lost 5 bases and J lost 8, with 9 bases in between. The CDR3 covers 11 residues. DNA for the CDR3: TGTGCCAGCAGTCTTAGACTGGAAGCTTTCTTT. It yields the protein CASSLRLEAFF. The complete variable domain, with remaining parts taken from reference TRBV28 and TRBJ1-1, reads DVKVTQSSRYLVKRTGEKVFLECVQDMDHENMFWYRQDPGLGLRLIYFSYDVKMKEKGDIPEGYSVSREKKERFSLILESASTNQTSMYLCASSLRLEAFFGQGTRLTVV.

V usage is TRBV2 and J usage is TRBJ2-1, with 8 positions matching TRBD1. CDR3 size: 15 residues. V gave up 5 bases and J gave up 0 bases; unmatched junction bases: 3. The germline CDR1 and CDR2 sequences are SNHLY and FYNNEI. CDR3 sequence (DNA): TGTGCCAGCAGTAAACAGGGGGGCTCCTACAATGAGCAGTTCTTC. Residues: CASSKQGGSYNEQFF.

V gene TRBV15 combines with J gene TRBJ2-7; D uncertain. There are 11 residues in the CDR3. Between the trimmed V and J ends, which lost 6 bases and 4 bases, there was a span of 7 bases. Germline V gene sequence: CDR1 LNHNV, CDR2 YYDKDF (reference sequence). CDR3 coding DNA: TGTGCCACCAGTGAGACTTACGAGCAGTACTTC. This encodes CATSETYEQYF.

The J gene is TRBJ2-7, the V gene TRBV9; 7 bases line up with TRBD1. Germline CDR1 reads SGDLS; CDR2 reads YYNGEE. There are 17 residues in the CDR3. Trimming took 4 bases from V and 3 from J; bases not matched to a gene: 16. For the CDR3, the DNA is TGTGCCAGCAGCCCCCACGGGACAGCGAAGGGGAGCTACGAGCAGTACTTC. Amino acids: CASSPHGTAKGSYEQYF.

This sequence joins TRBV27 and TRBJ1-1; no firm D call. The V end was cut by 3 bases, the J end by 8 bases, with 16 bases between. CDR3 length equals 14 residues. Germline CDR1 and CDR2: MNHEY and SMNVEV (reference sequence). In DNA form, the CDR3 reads TGTGCCAGCAGTTTCGGGGTGGCGGAAAAGGAAGCTTTCTTT. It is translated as CASSFGVAEKEAFF.

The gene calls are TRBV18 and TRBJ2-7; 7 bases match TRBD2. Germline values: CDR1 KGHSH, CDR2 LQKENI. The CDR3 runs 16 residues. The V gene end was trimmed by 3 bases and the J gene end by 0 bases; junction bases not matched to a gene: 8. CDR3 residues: CASSPVGGSASYEQYF. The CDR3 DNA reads TGTGCCAGCTCACCGGTCGGCGGGAGCGCCTCCTACGAGCAGTACTTC.